The source of this TCR beta chain is a study of multiple sclerosis patients with progressive multifocal leukoencephalopathy. Overall study results and limits: Less diverse TRB repertoires were suggested in most PML patients.

This sample's time point: time of PML onset. All patients had prior interferon beta, and all PML patients were female. T3 refers to blood collected at the onset of PML. Per germline, CDR1 MRHNA and CDR2 SNTAGT. The ends were cut back, 8 bases at V and 4 bases at J, with 13 bases in the middle. CDR3 length: 13 amino acids. The data were produced by immunoSEQ multiplex PCR, yet TCRdb's version contains in-frame clones alone and is incomplete. The sample contains 25,000 to 35,000 clones, 85% to 90% of which appear only once. As regards this clone: Its specificity is not known.

The gene calls are TRBV6-4 and TRBJ2-3; TRBD2 might be the D (6 bases). Source: PBMCs, taken from a patient treated with natalizumab. The sequence came from a young woman with progressive multifocal leukoencephalopathy. CDR3 sequence reads: CASGASDSDTQYF. CDR3 DNA: TGTGCCAGCGGAGCTAGCGACTCAGATACGCAGTATTTT.